These T cell receptor beta chains were read from a single sample in a study of post-analysis software for immune sequencing data. A single record per CDR3 protein comes from TCRdb applying MiXCR to the PCR reads. The table records roughly 540,000 distinct CDR3 sequences, 34% of them present only once. The specimen sequenced was blood. Receptors originate from a girl under 18 with multiple sclerosis. The CDR3 runs from the conserved cysteine through the conserved F or W. D genes are given only for firm matches. Rows may omit the clone size; those that give it use once, few, many or a size class.

TRBV28	-	few	TRBJ1-5	TGTGCCAGCACCCAGCGGAGGGGCCTTGGTCAGCCCCAGCATTTT	CASTQRRGLGQPQHF
TRBV20-1	TRBD2	-	TRBJ2-7	TGCAGTGCTAGAGATCCGGGACTAGCGGGGGGGTACGAGCAGTACTTC	CSARDPGLAGGYEQYF
TRBV4-1	TRBD1	few	TRBJ2-1	TGCGCCAGCAGCCAAGTCGGGGCAGGGGGCTTGTTCTTC	CASSQVGAGGLFF
TRBV29-1	-	few	TRBJ2-1	TGCAGCGTTGAAGAGGAGGATCCGGGGCTCTACTACAATGAGCAGTTCTTC	CSVEEEDPGLYYNEQFF
TRBV3-1	-	-	TRBJ2-1	TGTGCCAGCAGCCAAGTTGACGTGGCTTCTGAGCAGTTCTTC	CASSQVDVASEQFF
TRBV9	TRBD1	-	TRBJ2-2	TGTGCCAGCAGCGTCCGACAGGGGTTTAACACCGGGGAGCTGTTTTTT	CASSVRQGFNTGELFF
TRBV27	TRBD2	-	TRBJ2-7	TGTGCCAGCAGTCCCACCAGTAGCTGGACTAGTGGAGACTACGAGCAGTACTTC	CASSPTSSWTSGDYEQYF
TRBV6-5	-	few	TRBJ2-1	TGTGCCAGCAGCCCGGGCCCTACAGGGCAAGAGACCCAGTTCTTC	CASSPGPTGQETQFF
TRBV5-6	TRBD2	-	TRBJ2-3	TGTGCCAGCAGGGTGGAGCGGGGGGGCAAAGATACGCAGTATTTT	CASRVERGGKDTQYF
TRBV20-1	-	few	TRBJ2-3	TGCAGTCCGGGAAACGGGGTCCGAGATACGCAGTATTTT	CSPGNGVRDTQYF
TRBV27	TRBD2	few	TRBJ2-1	TGTGCCACCATGGGACTAGAATACAATGAGCAGTTCTTC	CATMGLEYNEQFF
TRBV10-3	-	few	TRBJ1-2	TGTGCCATCAGGGAACTGAGGGGACACTATGGCTACACCTTC	CAIRELRGHYGYTF
TRBV20-1	-	-	TRBJ1-6	TGCAGTGCTAGAGATGAGGGGGTCTTAACACCCCTCCACTTT	CSARDEGVLTPLHF
TRBV20-1	-	few	TRBJ2-1	TGCAGTGCTAGAGATTCGCCCCAGTTCTTC	CSARDSPQFF
TRBV29-1	-	-	TRBJ2-7	TGCAGCGTTCTCACAGACAGCTACGAGCAGTACTTC	CSVLTDSYEQYF
TRBV7-2	-	-	TRBJ2-5	TGTGCCAGCAGCTCTGGGGTGGGGAGGGAGACCCAGTACTTC	CASSSGVGRETQYF
TRBV2	-	-	TRBJ1-1	TGTGCCAGCAGAAAGGGGAATGAAGCTTTCTTT	CASRKGNEAFF
TRBV29-1	TRBD1	few	TRBJ2-1	TGCAGCGCCCGGGACAGGGAAGCCCACAATGAGCAGTTCTTC	CSARDREAHNEQFF
TRBV28	-	-	TRBJ2-6	TGTGCCAGCAGTTTATGGAGCTCTGGGGCCAACGTCCTGACTTTC	CASSLWSSGANVLTF
TRBV9	-	-	TRBJ2-5	TGTGCCAGCAGCGTAGCTTCGGGACTGGGTCAAGAGACCCAGTACTTC	CASSVASGLGQETQYF
TRBV24-1	-	few	TRBJ1-2	TGTGCCACCGGTGCCAGGGGTAACTATGGCTACACCTTC	CATGARGNYGYTF
TRBV7-9	TRBD1	few	TRBJ1-5	TGTGCCAGCAGCGGGGGACAGGCCCGCAGTCAGCCCCAGCATTTT	CASSGGQARSQPQHF
TRBV5-1	-	-	TRBJ2-1	TGCGCCAGCAGCCCGGGACCGTATGGAGTCAGAAATGAGCAGTTCTTC	CASSPGPYGVRNEQFF
TRBV9	TRBD2	few	TRBJ2-3	TGTGCCAGCAGCGTAGAGGCCCCGCTAGCGGGGGTTGCAGATACGCAGTATTTT	CASSVEAPLAGVADTQYF
TRBV12-3/TRBV12-4	-	-	TRBJ1-1	TGTGCCAGCAGTACATTCTGGGACACAGACACTGAAGCTTTCTTT	CASSTFWDTDTEAFF
TRBV14	TRBD2	-	TRBJ2-5	TGTGCCAGCAGCCTTAAGCGGGGGTCGGAGACCCAGTACTTC	CASSLKRGSETQYF
TRBV4-1	TRBD2	-	TRBJ2-1	TGCGCCAGCAGCCAAGATCAGCGGGGGGGCGGGCTAGAGCAGTTCTTC	CASSQDQRGGGLEQFF
TRBV10-3	-	-	TRBJ2-5	TGTGCCATCAGTGAGCCGGGGGGCCGAGAGACCCAGTACTTC	CAISEPGGRETQYF
TRBV10-3	-	-	TRBJ1-2	TGTGCCATCATGGGGGGCGCGGGCTACACCTTC	CAIMGGAGYTF